A single sample gave rise to the 18 T cell receptor beta chains below, sequenced in a study of shared clonotypes between healthy human individuals. The table came from immunoSEQ multiplex PCR; TCRdb's copy has only in-frame clones and leaves some out. The data show about 2,200,000 clones, with around 93% seen just once and under 2% held by the top ten. CD8 cells classed as naive were CD45RO-negative and positively selected for CCR7, excluding terminally differentiated effector memory CD45RA+ cells. What was sequenced was naive CD8+ T cells from PBMCs. These receptor sequences come from a man aged 18 to 30 in good health. Some clones in this sample may be carry-over from other donors' samples.

The chain has TRBV5-1 and TRBJ2-5; 9 nucleotides match TRBD1. V lost 4 bases to trimming and J lost 2 bases; unmatched junction nucleotides: 9. The CDR3 extends over 16 amino acids. CDR1 is SGHRS, CDR2 YFSETQ, per germline. In DNA form, the CDR3 reads TGCGCCAGCAGCGCCCCCGGGACAGGGTTTCAAGAGACCCAGTACTTC. This sequence encodes CASSAPGTGFQETQYF.

This chain links TRBV28 with TRBJ2-2; D possibly corresponds to TRBD2 (6 bases). This CDR3 contains 15 residues. With 6 bases removed from V and 0 bases from J, the gap between germline ends came to 11 bases. In germline, CDR1 is MDHEN, CDR2 SYDVKM. CDR3 protein: CASSLAATNTGELFF. The CDR3 region has the DNA TGTGCCAGCAGCTTAGCGGCAACGAACACCGGGGAGCTGTTTTTT.

This clone is a singleton in its sample. The gene calls are TRBV18 and TRBJ2-7; TRBD1 matches at 9 bases. CDR1 KGHSH and CDR2 LQKENI come from the germline V gene. This CDR3 is built from 14 residues. J was trimmed by 3 bases and V by 5 bases; bases with no gene match: 5. The CDR3 DNA is TGTGCCAGCTCAGTGCCGGGACAGGGCTACGAGCAGTACTTC. Translating gives CASSVPGQGYEQYF. The whole variable domain, filled in from reference TRBV18 and TRBJ2-7, reads NAGVMQNPRHLVRRRGQEARLRCSPMKGHSHVYWYRQLPEEGLKFMVYLQKENIIDESGMPKERFSAEFPKEGPSILRIQQVVRGDSAAYFCASSVPGQGYEQYFGPGTRLTVT.

V gene TRBV6-1 combines with J gene TRBJ1-2, with a weak D call TRBD1 (5 bases). Germline V CDR1 and CDR2: MNHNS, SASEGT. CDR3 size: 17 residues. Trimming took off 2 bases at V and 6 bases at J, with 22 bases between the two ends. The DNA for the CDR3 is TGTGCCAGCAGTGAATCCCCGGATTTGGAGGGGATCCATGGCTACACCTTC. This encodes CASSESPDLEGIHGYTF.

The chain recombines TRBV27 with TRBJ2-2, with a tentative D call TRBD2 (5 bases). V gave up 0 bases and J gave up 2 bases, with 16 bases separating them. This CDR3 has 18 amino acids. CDR1 and CDR2 (germline): MNHEY, SMNVEV (reference sequence). This chain's CDR3 is CASSLSRVVRPNTGELFF. The CDR3 nucleotides are TGTGCCAGCAGTTTATCGAGGGTCGTCAGACCAAACACCGGGGAGCTGTTTTTT.

The chain carries TRBV6-1 and TRBJ2-2; D is unclear. CDR3 length: 13 amino acids. Trimming took off 6 bases at V and 0 bases at J, with 5 bases between the two ends. The germline CDR1 and CDR2 sequences are MNHNS and SASEGT. CDR3 loop: CASSLTNTGELFF. CDR3 nucleotide sequence: TGTGCCAGCAGCCTAACGAACACCGGGGAGCTGTTTTTT.

CDR3 sequence reads: CASSPRQGRNTEAFF. In DNA, the CDR3 is TGTGCCAGCAGCCCAAGACAGGGGAGGAACACTGAAGCTTTCTTT. The chain has TRBV11-2 and TRBJ1-1; TRBD1 agrees at 8 bases. The germline gives CDR1 SGHAT, CDR2 FQNNGV. V lost 5 bases, J lost 1 base, and 6 bases stayed unmatched. The CDR3 has 15 amino acids.

Only a few counts were recorded for this clone. The V gene is TRBV19, the J gene TRBJ1-1; D is uncertain. Looked up from germline, CDR1 is LNHDA and CDR2 is SQIVND (reference sequence). The CDR3 covers 13 residues. V dropped 3 bases and J dropped 1 base, with 6 bases sitting between them. The CDR3 sequence: CASSIRENTEAFF. In DNA, the CDR3 is TGTGCCAGTAGTATCCGGGAGAACACTGAAGCTTTCTTT.

The chain links TRBV6-6 to TRBJ2-7; 11 bases fit TRBD2. There are 14 residues in the CDR3. The V segment lost 6 bases and the J segment 2 bases; nucleotides outside the gene matches: 3. CDR1 and CDR2 from the germline V gene are MNHNY and SVGAGI (reference sequence). The CDR3 here is CASRLLAGAYEQYF. CDR3 DNA: TGTGCCAGCAGGCTACTAGCGGGAGCCTACGAGCAGTACTTC.

The gene calls are TRBV27 and TRBJ1-2, with D perhaps matching TRBD1 (6 bases). There are 13 residues in the CDR3. Trimming pared 5 bases from V and 7 bases from J, leaving 14 bases between. CDR1 is MNHEY, CDR2 SMNVEV, per germline (reference sequence). CDR3 protein: CASSPGQPAGYTF. The CDR3 DNA sequence: TGTGCCAGCAGTCCAGGACAGCCGGCTGGCTACACCTTC.

This clone is a singleton in its sample. This sequence joins TRBV19 and TRBJ1-1, with unresolved D. The V gene's germline CDR1 is LNHDA and CDR2 SQIVND (reference sequence). V dropped 0 bases and J dropped 4 bases, with 12 bases sitting between them. This CDR3 comprises 15 residues. CDR3 region: CASSIEGSRFTEAFF. As DNA, the CDR3 is TGTGCCAGTAGTATAGAGGGGAGCAGATTCACTGAAGCTTTCTTT.

As regards this clone: Different DNA sequences within this sample yield the same CDR3. The genes are TRBV13 and TRBJ1-4; 7 bases agree with TRBD1. J gave up 4 bases and V 5 bases, and 4 bases lay outside the gene matches. Germline V gene lookup returns CDR1 PRHDT and CDR2 FYEKMQ (reference sequence). CDR3 length: 14 amino acids. CDR3 region: CASSPGQINEKLFF. The CDR3 DNA is TGTGCCAGCAGCCCGGGACAGATTAATGAAAAACTGTTTTTT.

The rearrangement links TRBV28 to TRBJ2-7; 9 bases agree with TRBD2. This CDR3 spans 15 amino acids. Trimming removed 1 base from V and 2 bases from J; junction bases left unmatched: 3. Germline V gene data show CDR1 as MDHEN and CDR2 as SYDVKM. CDR3 protein: CASSLSGLAPYEQYF. The CDR3 DNA follows: TGTGCCAGCAGTTTATCGGGACTAGCTCCCTACGAGCAGTACTTC.

This chain links TRBV2 with TRBJ1-5; the D is unclear. The CDR3 has 17 residues. V gave up 3 bases and J gave up 0 bases, with 15 bases separating them. The V gene's germline CDR1 is SNHLY and CDR2 FYNNEI. CDR3 coding DNA: TGTGCCAGCAGTGAGAAGCCGAGGATCCTTAGCAATCAGCCCCAGCATTTT. Translating gives CASSEKPRILSNQPQHF.

This clone has only a few counts. V usage is TRBV7-9 and J usage is TRBJ2-1; the D is unclear. V lost 0 bases and J lost 5, with 5 bases in between. CDR1 and CDR2 from the germline V gene are SEHNR and FQNEAQ (reference sequence). This CDR3 has 13 amino acids. The chain's CDR3 is CASSLARNNEQFF. DNA of the CDR3: TGTGCCAGCAGCTTAGCGAGGAACAATGAGCAGTTCTTC.

The chain uses TRBV29-1 and TRBJ2-7; D gene ambiguous. This CDR3 has 12 amino acids. V shed 3 bases and J shed 3 bases, with 9 bases lying between them. In germline, CDR1 is SQVTM, CDR2 ANQGSEA. This CDR3 is CSVDDGFYEQYF. The CDR3 DNA reads TGCAGCGTTGATGATGGCTTCTACGAGCAGTACTTC.

The chain combines TRBV28 with TRBJ2-5, with a tentative D call TRBD2 (5 bases). V was clipped by 4 bases and J by 1 base, with 13 bases between them. Germline lookup yields CDR1 MDHEN and CDR2 SYDVKM. The CDR3 is made up of 15 amino acids. CDR3 coding DNA: TGTGCCAGCAGTTCGGGGTCTTGGAGCCAAGAGACCCAGTACTTC. Translating gives CASSSGSWSQETQYF.

The genes are TRBV5-1 and TRBJ2-7; perhaps TRBD1 as D (6 bases). CDR1 is SGHRS, CDR2 YFSETQ, per germline. V was clipped by 0 bases and J by 0 bases, with 7 bases between them. This CDR3 has 14 amino acids. The CDR3 is CASSLDRVSYEQYF. CDR3 nucleotides: TGCGCCAGCAGCTTGGACAGGGTCTCCTACGAGCAGTACTTC. The full variable domain, completed using reference TRBV5-1 and TRBJ2-7, is KAGVTQTPRYLIKTRGQQVTLSCSPISGHRSVSWYQQTPGQGLQFLFEYFSETQRNKGNFPGRFSGRQFSNSRSEMNVSTLELGDSALYLCASSLDRVSYEQYFGPGTRLTVT.